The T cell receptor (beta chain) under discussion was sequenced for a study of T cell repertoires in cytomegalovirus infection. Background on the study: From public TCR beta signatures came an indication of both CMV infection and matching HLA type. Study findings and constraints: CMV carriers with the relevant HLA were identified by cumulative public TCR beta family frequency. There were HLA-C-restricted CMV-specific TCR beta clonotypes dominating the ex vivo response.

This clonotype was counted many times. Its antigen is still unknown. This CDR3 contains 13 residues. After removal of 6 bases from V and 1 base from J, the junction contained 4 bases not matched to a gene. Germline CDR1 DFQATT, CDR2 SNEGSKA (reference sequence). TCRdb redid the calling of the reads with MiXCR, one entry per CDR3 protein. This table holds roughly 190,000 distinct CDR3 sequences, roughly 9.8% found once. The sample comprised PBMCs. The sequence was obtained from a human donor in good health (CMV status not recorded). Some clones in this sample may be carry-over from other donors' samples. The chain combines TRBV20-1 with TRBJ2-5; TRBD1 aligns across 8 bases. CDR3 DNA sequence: TGCAGTGCCTCGGGACAGGCCCAAGAGACCCAGTACTTC. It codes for CSASGQAQETQYF.